These 23 T cell receptor beta chains came from one sample sequenced in a study of blood T cell repertoires in COVID-19. Sequenced by immunoSEQ multiplex PCR; TCRdb stores in-frame clones only, minus some. Here the sample spans over 150,000 clones, 70% to 90% being singletons. Sequenced material: peripheral blood. The source is a man younger than 45 with acute or convalescent COVID-19.

CDR3 DNA sequence: TGCGCCAGCAGTGAGACTCCGTATAACACAGATACGCAGTATTTT. Protein sequence: CASSETPYNTDTQYF. The V and J genes are TRBV10-1 and TRBJ2-3; no definite D call. The germline CDR1 and CDR2 sequences are WNHNN and SYGVQD (reference sequence). The CDR3 is 15 residues long. The V gene lost 2 bases and the J gene lost 2 bases, with 11 bases spanning the gap.

The rearrangement uses TRBV19 and TRBJ1-2; D is undetermined. This CDR3 has 15 amino acids. Germline CDR1 reads LNHDA; CDR2 reads SQIVND (reference sequence). Trimming removed 4 bases from V and 1 base from J, with 13 bases in between. The DNA for the CDR3 is TGTGCCAGTAGTACCAACCACGGGAGTAACTATGGCTACACCTTC. It codes for CASSTNHGSNYGYTF. Full variable domain (missing parts from reference TRBV19 and TRBJ1-2): DGGITQSPKYLFRKEGQNVTLSCEQNLNHDAMYWYRQDPGQGLRLIYYSQIVNDFQKGDIAEGYSVSREKKESFPLTVTSAQKNPTAFYLCASSTNHGSNYGYTFGSGTRLTVV.

This clone was counted only a few times. This chain links TRBV7-3 with TRBJ1-1; tentative D call: TRBD1 (5 bases). The CDR3 is 13 residues long. Trimming removed 4 bases from V and 2 bases from J, with 8 bases in between. The germline V gene encodes CDR1 SGHTA and CDR2 FQGTGA. CDR3 coding DNA: TGTGCCAGCAGCTCACAGGATAACACTGAAGCTTTCTTT. It yields the protein CASSSQDNTEAFF. Complete variable domain (other parts from reference TRBV7-3 and TRBJ1-1): GAGVSQTPSNKVTEKGKYVELRCDPISGHTALYWYRQSLGQGPEFLIYFQGTGAADDSGLPNDRFFAVRPEGSVSTLKIQRTERGDSAVYLCASSSQDNTEAFFGQGTRLTVV.

J is TRBJ2-1 and V is TRBV19, with 9 positions matching TRBD2. Unmatched junction bases numbered 16, after V lost 7 bases and J lost 12 bases. CDR1 is LNHDA and CDR2 is SQIVND in the germline V gene (reference sequence). The CDR3 spans 15 residues. The CDR3 nucleotides read TGTGCCAGTACCAATCTAGCGGGGCCGACCTTGGGGCAGTTCTTC. Translated: CASTNLAGPTLGQFF.

V is TRBV28 and J is TRBJ1-5, with TRBD1 matching 7 bases. Trimming at V came to 5 bases and at J to 2 bases, leaving 6 bases not matched to a gene. Germline V gives CDR1 MDHEN, CDR2 SYDVKM. CDR3 length: 15 amino acids. In DNA, the CDR3 is TGTGCCAGCAGTCCCGGGACAGTACGCAATCAGCCCCAGCATTTT. Protein: CASSPGTVRNQPQHF. The whole variable domain, remainder taken from reference TRBV28 and TRBJ1-5, is DVKVTQSSRYLVKRTGEKVFLECVQDMDHENMFWYRQDPGLGLRLIYFSYDVKMKEKGDIPEGYSVSREKKERFSLILESASTNQTSMYLCASSPGTVRNQPQHFGDGTRLSIL.

The chain carries TRBV2 and TRBJ1-6; 8 bases match TRBD1. After removal of 6 bases from V and 9 bases from J, the junction contained 7 bases not matched to a gene. The germline V gene has CDR1 SNHLY and CDR2 FYNNEI. The CDR3 runs 14 residues. The chain's CDR3 is CASSGTGGISPLHF. The CDR3 nucleotides are TGTGCCAGCAGCGGGACAGGTGGTATTTCACCCCTCCACTTT.

The chain joins TRBV18 to TRBJ2-7; 9 nucleotides line up with TRBD1. The CDR3 is 14 amino acids. After removal of 5 bases from V and 6 bases from J, the junction contained 8 bases not matched to a gene. Germline CDR1 reads KGHSH; CDR2 reads LQKENI. CDR3 amino acids: CASSLGQGASEQYF. The CDR3 DNA sequence: TGTGCCAGCTCATTGGGACAGGGAGCTTCCGAGCAGTACTTC.

The chain employs TRBV29-1 and TRBJ2-1, with D maybe TRBD1 (6 bases). The CDR3 runs 12 residues. Trimming took off 8 bases at V and 8 bases at J, with 16 bases between the two ends. CDR1 is SQVTM and CDR2 is ANQGSEA in the germline V gene. The CDR3 nucleotides read TGCAGCCCGAGACAGGACACGGATGAGCAGTTCTTC. It specifies CSPRQDTDEQFF.

This clone was detected only once. This chain uses TRBV4-1 with TRBJ1-1; possible D gene TRBD1, 6 bases. From germline, CDR1 is MGHRA and CDR2 YSYEKL. V lost 1 base and J lost 4, with 13 bases in between. CDR3 length: 15 amino acids. Here the CDR3 DNA reads TGCGCCAGCAGCCAAGTCGAGGGGGGGGGCACTGAAGCTTTCTTT. Encoded protein: CASSQVEGGGTEAFF.

The chain has TRBV5-1 and TRBJ1-6; perhaps TRBD1 as D (5 bases). V was pared by 4 bases and J by 4 bases, with 15 bases between. CDR3 length: 16 amino acids. Germline lookup yields CDR1 SGHRS and CDR2 YFSETQ. CDR3 protein: CASSLLGASYNSPLHF. In nucleotides, the CDR3 is TGCGCCAGCAGCCTGCTAGGGGCCTCGTATAATTCACCCCTCCACTTT.

The chain carries TRBV6-4 and TRBJ2-3; a weak D match, TRBD2 (6 bases). CDR1 and CDR2 from the germline V gene are MRHNA and SNTAGT. The CDR3 length is 13 residues. Between the trimmed V and J ends, which lost 11 bases and 2 bases, there was a span of 14 bases. The DNA for the CDR3 is TGTGCCGGAAGCGGGCGAATCACAGATACGCAGTATTTT. As protein: CAGSGRITDTQYF.

The DNA for the CDR3 is TGTGCCAGCAGCGAAATGGTCGGCTCTGGAAACACCATATATTTT. This codes for CASSEMVGSGNTIYF. V and J are TRBV9 and TRBJ1-3; no clear D. Germline CDR1 is SGDLS and CDR2 is YYNGEE. This CDR3 spans 15 amino acids. V was clipped by 3 bases and J by 0 bases, with 10 bases between them.

The rearrangement uses TRBV28 and TRBJ1-2; D call uncertain. The germline V gene encodes CDR1 MDHEN and CDR2 SYDVKM. Trimming took off 3 bases at V and 6 bases at J, with 11 bases between the two ends. The CDR3 has 13 amino acids. The CDR3 protein is CASSLVRNHGYTF. In DNA, the CDR3 is TGTGCCAGCAGTTTGGTCAGAAATCATGGCTACACCTTC.

This rearrangement joins TRBV27 to TRBJ2-7, with a tentative D call TRBD1 (6 bases). Trimming pared 0 bases from V and 0 bases from J, leaving 6 bases between. Per germline, CDR1 MNHEY and CDR2 SMNVEV (reference sequence). This CDR3 comprises 14 residues. Here the CDR3 reads CASSLSRGSYEQYF. The CDR3 nucleotides are TGTGCCAGCAGTTTATCCAGGGGCTCCTACGAGCAGTACTTC.

The V and J genes are TRBV3-1 (or the pseudogene TRBV3-2) and TRBJ1-4; 8 nucleotides match TRBD1. V was clipped by 4 bases and J by 2 bases; unmatched bases: 3. Germline CDR1 reads LGHDT; CDR2 reads YNNKEL (reference sequence). The CDR3 loop spans 15 amino acids. The CDR3 DNA follows: TGTGCCAGCAGCCGACAGGGGAGGACTAATGAAAAACTGTTTTTT. Residues: CASSRQGRTNEKLFF.

The genes are TRBV2 and TRBJ1-5, with 9 bases that match TRBD1. This CDR3 is built from 15 residues. V trimming: 8 bases; J trimming: 0 bases; junction bases outside the gene matches: 5. Germline assignment: CDR1 SNHLY and CDR2 FYNNEI. The CDR3 sequence is CASGGQGHSNQPQHF. The DNA for the CDR3 is TGTGCCAGCGGGGGACAGGGCCATAGCAATCAGCCCCAGCATTTT.

The rearrangement uses TRBV5-1 and TRBJ1-6; 9 positions match TRBD1. Germline loops: CDR1 SGHRS, CDR2 YFSETQ. This CDR3 has 15 amino acids. V was clipped by 4 bases and J by 9 bases; unmatched bases: 8. CDR3 sequence (DNA): TGCGCCAGCAGCGTAGGACAGGGGAGAAGTTCACCCCTCCACTTT. The encoded protein is CASSVGQGRSSPLHF.

The chain is built from TRBV25-1 and TRBJ1-3; TRBD1 matches at 7 bases. This CDR3 has 16 residues. The junction had 7 bases not matched to a gene; V was cut back by 1 base and J by 4 bases. From germline, CDR1 is MGHDK and CDR2 SYGVNS. The CDR3 sequence: CASSESHGRGGNTIYF. The DNA for the CDR3 is TGTGCCAGCAGTGAATCCCACGGCAGGGGGGGAAACACCATATATTTT.

V is TRBV7-8 and J is TRBJ1-1; D remains ambiguous. Trimming removed 6 bases from V and 5 bases from J, with 7 bases in between. CDR1 is SGHVS and CDR2 is FQNEAQ in the germline V gene. This CDR3 has 11 amino acids. For the CDR3, the DNA is TGTGCCAGCAGGGAGAGTACTGAAGCTTTCTTT. As protein: CASRESTEAFF.

The chain combines TRBV2 with TRBJ2-7; tentatively, D is TRBD2 (5 bases). Germline CDR1 is SNHLY and CDR2 is FYNNEI. The CDR3 contains 14 residues. With 1 base removed from V and 7 bases from J, the gap between germline ends came to 14 bases. The CDR3 sequence: CASSEGVGVREQYF. DNA for the CDR3: TGTGCCAGCAGTGAAGGTGTCGGGGTAAGAGAGCAGTACTTC.

V gene TRBV9 combines with J gene TRBJ1-2; D unclear. The germline V and J ends were trimmed by 4 bases and 7 bases, with 17 bases remaining between them. Germline CDR1 and CDR2: SGDLS and YYNGEE. The length of the CDR3 is 14 residues. This CDR3 reads CASSPFFTGSGYTF. Here the CDR3 DNA reads TGTGCCAGCAGCCCCTTTTTCACGGGGAGTGGCTACACCTTC.

The genes are TRBV7-9 and TRBJ2-7; D perhaps matches TRBD2 (5 bases). The CDR3 consists of 12 residues. Trimming shortened V by 4 bases and J by 2 bases, and 6 bases separated the two germline ends. CDR1 is SEHNR, CDR2 FQNEAQ, per germline (reference sequence). CDR3 in DNA: TGTGCCAGCAGCTCCGGGGCCTACGAGCAGTACTTC. Translated: CASSSGAYEQYF.

This CDR3 is CASNRGGSTDTQYF. The CDR3 region has the DNA TGTGCCAGCAATAGGGGGGGGAGCACAGATACGCAGTATTTT. The chain links TRBV28 to TRBJ2-3, with D perhaps matching TRBD2 (7 bases). V dropped 7 bases and J dropped 0 bases, with 11 bases sitting between them. There are 14 residues in the CDR3. Germline assignment: CDR1 MDHEN and CDR2 SYDVKM. Drawing the rest from reference TRBV28 and TRBJ2-3, the complete variable domain is DVKVTQSSRYLVKRTGEKVFLECVQDMDHENMFWYRQDPGLGLRLIYFSYDVKMKEKGDIPEGYSVSREKKERFSLILESASTNQTSMYLCASNRGGSTDTQYFGPGTRLTVL.